This TCR beta chain stems from a study of tumor-infiltrating lymphocytes in primary liver carcinoma. About the research overall: The patients had histopathologically diagnosed primary liver carcinoma, and their disease was treated by surgical resection. Maximum tumor diameters ranged from roughly 4 to 11 cm, stage T1-T3 N0M0.

The blood RNA (from unsorted whole blood) was obtained, and germline DNA was also extracted. Patients in the cohort were treatment-naive and living with chronic HBV infection. The CDR3 contains 11 residues. Germline V lookup: CDR1 MNHEY, CDR2 SVGAGI. V was shortened by 7 bases and J by 11 bases, with 14 bases between the two germline ends. Notes on this clonotype: Given a much more abundant clone one base away, this may be a read error.

From roughly 0.45 ug total RNA, TCR beta cDNA was generated with a primer in the constant region. Libraries covering TCR beta were generated through three nested multiplex PCR rounds (using a slightly modified ARM-PCR). Two initial PCR rounds of around 10 cycles each paired TRBV1-TRBV30 forward primers with a C-beta reverse primer. In TCRdb, the multiplex PCR reads were re-called with MiXCR into one record per CDR3 protein. Here the sample spans approximately 300,000 distinct CDR3 sequences, about 60% being singletons. The chain carries TRBV6-5 and TRBJ2-5, with D tentatively TRBD1 or TRBD2 (5 bases each). The sequence derives from a man in his forties with primary liver carcinoma and hepatitis B virus infection. The sequencing sample was made of peripheral blood. This CDR3 reads CASNSNRRQYF. Written as DNA, the CDR3 is TGTGCCAGCAATTCTAACAGGAGGCAGTACTTC.